The next 6 T cell receptor beta chains were all read from a single sample in a study of blood T cell repertoires in COVID-19. Sequenced by immunoSEQ multiplex PCR; TCRdb stores in-frame clones only, minus some. The sample records 120,000 or so clones, roughly 90% being singletons. The sequenced material came from peripheral blood. These receptors were collected from a man aged 45-65 years with acute or convalescent COVID-19.

The CDR3 nucleotides are TGTGCCAGCAGCCTTCTCTATAATTCACCCCTCCACTTT. Protein sequence: CASSLLYNSPLHF. The J gene is TRBJ1-6, the V gene TRBV11-3; D remains unclear. This CDR3 has 13 amino acids. CDR1 is SGHNT, CDR2 YENEEA, per germline. V was cut by 5 bases and J by 3 bases, with 5 bases left in between.

There are a few counts of this clone. The DNA of the CDR3 is TGTGCCAGCAGCTTGACCAGGGGAACCGAGCAGTACTTC. It yields the protein CASSLTRGTEQYF. J is TRBJ2-7 and V is TRBV7-9; D might be TRBD1 (6 bases). Germline CDR1 reads SEHNR; CDR2 reads FQNEAQ (reference sequence). V was trimmed by 3 bases and J by 6 bases, leaving 12 bases between them. This CDR3 spans 13 amino acids.

The chain couples TRBV27 to TRBJ2-7; D gene uncertain. Germline-derived CDR1 and CDR2 are MNHEY and SMNVEV (reference sequence). Between the trimmed V and J ends, which lost 7 bases and 5 bases, there was a span of 18 bases. This CDR3 region has 14 residues. This chain's CDR3 is CASTTVLGSHEQYF. In DNA form, the CDR3 reads TGTGCCAGCACCACCGTACTCGGTAGCCACGAGCAGTACTTC.

The V and J genes are TRBV7-2 and TRBJ1-2; 9 bases agree with TRBD1. The CDR3 covers 14 residues. CDR1 and CDR2 (germline): SGHTA, FQGNSA. V gave up 3 bases and J gave up 9 bases; unmatched junction bases: 8. CDR3: CASSFPGQGARYTF. DNA of the CDR3: TGTGCCAGCAGCTTTCCGGGACAGGGTGCTCGCTACACCTTC.

This clone was picked up a small number of times. The chain joins TRBV10-2 to TRBJ2-6; D might be TRBD2 (5 bases). With 4 bases removed from V and 8 bases from J, the gap between germline ends came to 15 bases. Germline V gene lookup returns CDR1 WSHSY and CDR2 SAAADI. The CDR3 spans 15 residues. The CDR3 spells CASSGLTSGSNVLTF. The DNA for the CDR3 is TGCGCCAGCAGTGGACTGACCTCGGGGTCCAACGTCCTGACTTTC.

The rearrangement joins TRBV5-5 to TRBJ1-5; TRBD1 matches at 7 bases. Per germline, CDR1 SGHKS and CDR2 YYEKEE (reference sequence). There are 12 residues in the CDR3. V dropped 3 bases and J dropped 11; count of bases not matched to a gene: 5. In nucleotides, the CDR3 is TGTGCCAGCAGCTCCCCTACAGGGGCCCAGCATTTT. It codes for CASSSPTGAQHF.